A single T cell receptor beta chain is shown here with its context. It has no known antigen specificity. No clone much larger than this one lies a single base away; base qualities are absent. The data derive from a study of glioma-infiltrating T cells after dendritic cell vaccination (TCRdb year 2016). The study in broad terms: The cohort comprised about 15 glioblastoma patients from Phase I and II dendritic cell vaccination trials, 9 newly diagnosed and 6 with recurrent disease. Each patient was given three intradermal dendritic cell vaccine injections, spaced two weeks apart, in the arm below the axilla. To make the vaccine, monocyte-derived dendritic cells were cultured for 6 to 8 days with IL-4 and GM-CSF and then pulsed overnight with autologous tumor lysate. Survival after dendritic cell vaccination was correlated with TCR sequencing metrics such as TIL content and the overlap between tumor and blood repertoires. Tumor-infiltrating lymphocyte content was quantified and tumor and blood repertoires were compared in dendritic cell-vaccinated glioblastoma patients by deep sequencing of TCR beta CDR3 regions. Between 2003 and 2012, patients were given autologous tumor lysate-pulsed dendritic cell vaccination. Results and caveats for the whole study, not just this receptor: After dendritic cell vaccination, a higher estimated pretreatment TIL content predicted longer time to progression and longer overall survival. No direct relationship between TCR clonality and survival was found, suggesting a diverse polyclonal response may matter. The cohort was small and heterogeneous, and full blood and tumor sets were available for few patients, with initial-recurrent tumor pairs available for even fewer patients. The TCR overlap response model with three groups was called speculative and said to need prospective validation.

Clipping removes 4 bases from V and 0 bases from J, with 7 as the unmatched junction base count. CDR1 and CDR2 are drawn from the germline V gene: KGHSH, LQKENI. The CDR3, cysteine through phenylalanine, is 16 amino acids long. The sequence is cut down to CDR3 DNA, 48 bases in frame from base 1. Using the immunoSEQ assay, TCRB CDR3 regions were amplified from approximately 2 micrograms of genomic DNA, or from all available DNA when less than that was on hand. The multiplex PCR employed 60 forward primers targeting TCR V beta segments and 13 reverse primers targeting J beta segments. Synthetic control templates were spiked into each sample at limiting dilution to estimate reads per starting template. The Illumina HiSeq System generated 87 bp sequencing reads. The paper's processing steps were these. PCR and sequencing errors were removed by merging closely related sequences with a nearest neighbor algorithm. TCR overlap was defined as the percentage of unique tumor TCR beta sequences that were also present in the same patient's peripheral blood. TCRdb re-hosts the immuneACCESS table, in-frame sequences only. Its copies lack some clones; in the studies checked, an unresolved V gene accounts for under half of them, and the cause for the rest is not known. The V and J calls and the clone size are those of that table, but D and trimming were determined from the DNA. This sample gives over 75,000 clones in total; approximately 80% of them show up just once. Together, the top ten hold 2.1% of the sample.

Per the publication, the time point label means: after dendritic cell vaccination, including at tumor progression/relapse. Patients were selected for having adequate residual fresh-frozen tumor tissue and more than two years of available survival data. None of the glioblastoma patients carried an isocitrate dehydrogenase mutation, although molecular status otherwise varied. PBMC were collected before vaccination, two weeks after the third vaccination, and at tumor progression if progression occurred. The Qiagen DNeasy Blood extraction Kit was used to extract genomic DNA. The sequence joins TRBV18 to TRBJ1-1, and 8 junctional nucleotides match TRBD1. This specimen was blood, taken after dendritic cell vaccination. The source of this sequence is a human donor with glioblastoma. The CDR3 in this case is CASSLSQQGVNTEAFF. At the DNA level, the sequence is TGTGCCAGCTCACTAAGCCAACAGGGGGTGAACACTGAAGCTTTCTTT.